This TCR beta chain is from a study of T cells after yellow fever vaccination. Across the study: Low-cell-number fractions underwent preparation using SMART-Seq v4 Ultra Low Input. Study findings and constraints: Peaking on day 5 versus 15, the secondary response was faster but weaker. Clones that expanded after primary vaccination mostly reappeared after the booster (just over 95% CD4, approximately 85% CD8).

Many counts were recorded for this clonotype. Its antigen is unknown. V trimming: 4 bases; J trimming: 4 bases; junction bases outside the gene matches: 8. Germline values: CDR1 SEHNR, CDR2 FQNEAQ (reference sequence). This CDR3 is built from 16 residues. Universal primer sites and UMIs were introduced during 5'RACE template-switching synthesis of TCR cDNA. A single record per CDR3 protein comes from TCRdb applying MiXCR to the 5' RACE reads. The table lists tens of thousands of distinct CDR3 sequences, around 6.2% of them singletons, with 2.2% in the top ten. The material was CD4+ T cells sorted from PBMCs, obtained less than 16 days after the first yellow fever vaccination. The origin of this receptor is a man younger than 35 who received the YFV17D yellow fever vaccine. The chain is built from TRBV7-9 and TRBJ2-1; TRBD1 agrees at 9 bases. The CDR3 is CASSSNRDRAYNEQFF. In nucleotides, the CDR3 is TGTGCCAGCAGCTCGAACCGGGACAGGGCATACAATGAGCAGTTCTTC.